The clone carrying this TCR beta chain was observed a few times. Its antigen is still unknown. Researchers extracted total RNA from unfractionated whole blood. The sample belongs to a study of human T cells and chemical hapten exposure. Individual cDNA molecules received unique molecular identifiers in the library. In the authors' methods: Sequenced samples showed a median of approximately 100,000 TCRs each, with counts running from about 20,000 to 690,000. TCRdb independently ran MiXCR on the reads; one entry per CDR3 protein. The authors' filters were not applied to this entry. Here the sample spans around 120,000 distinct CDR3 sequences, around 8.5% being singletons. Study results and caveats: The number of TCRs above 1 in 1000 frequency did not change after DPC sensitization.

V lost 0 bases to trimming and J lost 7 bases, with 11 bases between them. The CDR3 has 14 residues. CDR1 is SGHDT and CDR2 is YYEEEE in the germline V gene. The specimen sequenced was whole blood. The chain employs TRBV5-6 and TRBJ1-5; possibly TRBD1 for D (5 bases). The sequence was obtained from a human donor in good health. Some clones in this sample may be carry-over from other donors' samples. The CDR3 spells CASSLGVWGQPQHF. DNA for the CDR3: TGTGCCAGCAGCTTGGGGGTCTGGGGCCAGCCCCAGCATTTT.